The clone carrying this T cell receptor (beta chain) was detected many times. MiXCR, applied by TCRdb to the 5' RACE reads, yields one record per CDR3 protein. The data hold about 810,000 distinct CDR3 sequences, with around 12% observed a single time. The sample is drawn from a study of identical twins. Trimming cost V 6 bases and J 3 bases, with 16 bases left between them. The CDR3 sequence is 14 residues long. Germline loops: CDR1 SQVTM, CDR2 ANQGSEA. This same sample was also part of a study on yellow fever vaccine responses in identical twins.

The chain is built from TRBV29-1 and TRBJ2-3, with D possibly matching TRBD2 (6 bases). The sample was PBMCs. The sequence came from a woman under 30 in good health. The CDR3 region is CSVETRLTTDTQYF. Written as DNA, the CDR3 is TGCAGCGTAGAGACTAGGCTGACAACAGATACGCAGTATTTT.